These 23 T cell receptor beta chains came from one sample sequenced in a study of shared clonotypes between healthy human individuals. The naive CD8 subset, CD45RO-negative cells positively selected for CCR7, excluded terminally differentiated effector memory CD45RA+ cells. Generated by immunoSEQ multiplex PCR, the TCRdb table keeps only in-frame clones and is missing some. The repertoire holds some 2.1 million clones, with over 85% as singletons. The sequenced sample was naive CD8+ T cells sorted from blood. The source of these receptors is a man aged 18 to 29 in good health.

The genes are TRBV18 and TRBJ1-1; D may be TRBD1 (5 bases). The V end was cut by 3 bases, the J end by 5 bases, with 19 bases between. There are 16 residues in the CDR3. Per germline, CDR1 KGHSH and CDR2 LQKENI. The DNA of the CDR3 is TGTGCCAGCTCACCTCTCTTCCAGGGATCAATGACTGAAGCTTTCTTT. It specifies CASSPLFQGSMTEAFF.

J is TRBJ1-1 and V is TRBV11-2, with D perhaps matching TRBD1 (6 bases). Trimming cost V 5 bases and J 5 bases, with 15 bases left between them. This CDR3 spans 14 amino acids. CDR1 is SGHAT and CDR2 is FQNNGV in the germline V gene. CDR3 amino acids: CASSPRQGRTEAFF. The DNA of the CDR3 is TGTGCCAGCAGCCCCCGGCAGGGGCGAACTGAAGCTTTCTTT.

This chain uses TRBV9 with TRBJ2-1, with 9 positions matching TRBD2. The CDR3 runs 16 residues. The trim removed 2 bases at V and 6 bases at J, leaving 9 bases unmatched. Looked up from germline, CDR1 is SGDLS and CDR2 is YYNGEE. DNA of the CDR3: TGTGCCAGCAGCGTTGGTTGGAGCGGGGGGCCCAATGAGCAGTTCTTC. As protein: CASSVGWSGGPNEQFF.

The chain links TRBV13 to TRBJ2-7, with a weak D call TRBD2 (6 bases). CDR1 is PRHDT and CDR2 is FYEKMQ in the germline V gene (reference sequence). The ends were cut back, 4 bases at V and 3 bases at J, with 10 bases in the middle. This CDR3 spans 13 amino acids. The chain's CDR3 is CASSYTGGYEQYF. The CDR3 DNA is TGTGCCAGCAGCTACACCGGGGGCTACGAGCAGTACTTC. Combining the CDR3 with reference TRBV13 and TRBJ2-7 gives the whole variable domain AAGVIQSPRHLIKEKRETATLKCYPIPRHDTVYWYQQGPGQDPQFLISFYEKMQSDKGSIPDRFSAQQFSDYHSELNMSSLELGDSALYFCASSYTGGYEQYFGPGTRLTVT.

The sample holds one count of this clone. The germline gene is not matched at one end of the junction; a read error may be the cause. This chain uses TRBV7-9 with TRBJ2-7, with D perhaps TRBD1 or TRBD2 (5 bases each). This CDR3 has 15 residues. Germline V gene lookup returns CDR1 SEHNR and CDR2 FQNEAQ (reference sequence). The CDR3 spells CASSLDWDPTYEQYF. CDR3 nucleotide sequence: TGTGCCAGCAGTTTAGATTGGGACCCTACGTACGAGCAGTACTTC.

V and J are TRBV4-1 and TRBJ2-6, with D hard to call. The germline V gene encodes CDR1 MGHRA and CDR2 YSYEKL. The CDR3 spans 18 residues. V shed 0 bases and J shed 1 base, with 13 bases lying between them. The CDR3 DNA reads as TGCGCCAGCAGCCAAGATCCCGGCCCCACATCTGGGGCCAACGTCCTGACTTTC. Encoded protein: CASSQDPGPTSGANVLTF.

A remark on this clone: Other DNA variants within this sample encode the same CDR3. J is TRBJ2-7 and V is TRBV11-2; D gene uncertain. In germline, CDR1 is SGHAT, CDR2 FQNNGV. CDR3 size: 14 residues. The V gene lost 1 base and the J gene lost 4 bases, with 11 bases spanning the gap. This chain's CDR3 is CASSLGSGPYEQYF. In DNA form, the CDR3 reads TGTGCCAGCAGCTTAGGGTCCGGGCCATACGAGCAGTACTTC.

The CDR3 DNA reads TGTGCCAGTAGTATAGACGCAGGGTTGGAACAAGAGACCCAGTACTTC. Protein sequence: CASSIDAGLEQETQYF. J is TRBJ2-5 and V is TRBV19; D may be TRBD1 (5 bases). The CDR3 length is 16 residues. Deletions cut 0 bases from V and 2 bases from J, with 13 bases between. Per the germline V gene, CDR1 is LNHDA and CDR2 is SQIVND (reference sequence).

The gene calls are TRBV7-6 and TRBJ2-7; no clear D. This CDR3 has 13 amino acids. Germline CDR1 reads SGHVS; CDR2 reads FNYEAQ. Trimming removed 0 bases at V and 0 bases at J, with 3 bases between. CDR3 loop: CASSLAVSYEQYF. CDR3 nucleotide sequence: TGTGCCAGCAGCTTAGCGGTCTCCTACGAGCAGTACTTC.

The chain links TRBV2 to TRBJ1-5, with TRBD1 as a possible D gene (6 bases). The V and J ends lost 4 bases and 0 bases respectively, with 10 bases between them. CDR1 and CDR2 (germline): SNHLY, FYNNEI. This CDR3 contains 15 residues. The CDR3 DNA follows: TGTGCCAGCAGTGGGGGGCCCCCTAGCAATCAGCCCCAGCATTTT. Its translation: CASSGGPPSNQPQHF.

This chain links TRBV11-1 with TRBJ2-2; maybe TRBD1 (5 bases). Between the trimmed V and J ends, which lost 5 bases and 1 base, there was a span of 11 bases. CDR1 and CDR2 (germline): SGHAT, FQDESV (reference sequence). The CDR3 contains 15 residues. The CDR3 coding sequence is TGTGCCAGCAGCCCAGGGCGGAGGAACACCGGGGAGCTGTTTTTT. It specifies CASSPGRRNTGELFF.

This clone has only a few counts. The V gene is TRBV5-6, the J gene TRBJ2-7; TRBD2 matches at 8 bases. This CDR3 contains 14 residues. From germline, CDR1 is SGHDT and CDR2 YYEEEE. The J segment lost 6 bases and the V segment lost 0 bases, leaving 5 bases of the junction unmatched. The CDR3 DNA sequence: TGTGCCAGCAGCTTGGCCTCGGGGGGGATCGAGCAGTACTTC. Protein product: CASSLASGGIEQYF.

Concerning this clone itself: This same CDR3 is encoded by further DNA sequences in the sample. V and J are TRBV11-2 and TRBJ2-7; D unclear. V lost 0 bases and J 4 bases, leaving 7 bases between the germline ends. This CDR3 comprises 13 residues. Germline loops: CDR1 SGHAT, CDR2 FQNNGV. The CDR3 region is CASSLDRAYEQYF. In nucleotides, the CDR3 is TGTGCCAGCAGCTTAGATCGGGCTTACGAGCAGTACTTC.

This clone was seen once. Distinct nucleotide sequences in the sample also encode this CDR3. The chain joins TRBV27 to TRBJ2-7; TRBD2 aligns across 9 bases. The CDR3 contains 14 residues. Germline loops: CDR1 MNHEY, CDR2 SMNVEV (reference sequence). V gave up 4 bases and J gave up 2 bases; unmatched junction bases: 3. This chain's CDR3 is CASSSLAGPYEQYF. The CDR3, as DNA: TGTGCCAGCAGTTCCCTAGCGGGGCCCTACGAGCAGTACTTC.

The CDR3 loop reads CASSAILDGQEKYEKLFF. As DNA, the CDR3 is TGTGCCAGCAGTGCAATTCTTGACGGACAGGAAAAATATGAAAAACTGTTTTTT. The genes are TRBV2 and TRBJ1-4; 7 bases map to TRBD1. With 4 bases clipped from V and 6 bases from J, the junction kept 17 bases outside the gene matches. The CDR3 length is 18 residues. The V gene's germline CDR1 is SNHLY and CDR2 FYNNEI. The entire variable domain, with the rest obtained from reference TRBV2 and TRBJ1-4, is as follows: EPEVTQTPSHQVTQMGQEVILRCVPISNHLYFYWYRQILGQKVEFLVSFYNNEISEKSEIFDDQFSVERPDGSNFTLKIRSTKLEDSAMYFCASSAILDGQEKYEKLFFGSGTQLSVL.

Comments on this clone: The same CDR3 can be traced to other DNA sequences in this sample. The V gene is TRBV11-2, the J gene TRBJ1-1, with no clear D. Trimming removed 5 bases at V and 6 bases at J, with 7 bases between. Germline values: CDR1 SGHAT, CDR2 FQNNGV. The CDR3 has 11 amino acids. The CDR3 region is CASSLSPEAFF. The CDR3 region has the DNA TGTGCCAGCAGCCTCTCGCCTGAAGCTTTCTTT.

J is TRBJ1-1 and V is TRBV9; D remains ambiguous. Germline values: CDR1 SGDLS, CDR2 YYNGEE. V was trimmed by 0 bases and J by 0 bases, leaving 9 bases between them. This CDR3 is 15 amino acids long. The CDR3 DNA reads TGTGCCAGCAGCGTAGTCAGGTTCATGAACACTGAAGCTTTCTTT. Amino acids: CASSVVRFMNTEAFF. Looking up the rest from reference TRBV9 and TRBJ1-1 gives the full variable domain: DSGVTQTPKHLITATGQRVTLRCSPRSGDLSVYWYQQSLDQGLQFLIQYYNGEERAKGNILERFSAQQFPDLHSELNLSSLELGDSALYFCASSVVRFMNTEAFFGQGTRLTVV.

The sample holds one count of this clone. The same CDR3 is also encoded by other DNA sequences in this sample. V is TRBV4-1 and J is TRBJ2-7; 8 bases line up with TRBD1. The ends lost 5 bases at V and 1 base at J; junction bases unmatched: 4. Per the germline V gene, CDR1 is MGHRA and CDR2 is YSYEKL. CDR3 size: 14 residues. CDR3 bases: TGCGCCAGCAGCGAGACAGGGGTATCCTACGAGCAGTACTTC. Translation gives CASSETGVSYEQYF.

This clone has only one observation. The gene calls are TRBV9 and TRBJ2-1; 8 bases align to TRBD1. Germline values: CDR1 SGDLS, CDR2 YYNGEE. The CDR3 has 17 residues. The V segment lost 0 bases and the J segment 4 bases; nucleotides outside the gene matches: 9. The CDR3 DNA follows: TGTGCCAGCAGCGTAGCTGGTCAGGGGGCTTGGTACAATGAGCAGTTCTTC. Its protein is CASSVAGQGAWYNEQFF.

J is TRBJ2-5 and V is TRBV4-1; 7 bases line up with TRBD2. Germline V CDR1 and CDR2: MGHRA, YSYEKL. V lost 0 bases, J lost 5 bases, and 6 bases stayed unmatched. This CDR3 spans 15 amino acids. Written as DNA, the CDR3 is TGCGCCAGCAGCCAAGATGCCAGCGGGGATGAGACCCAGTACTTC. Its translation: CASSQDASGDETQYF.

The V gene is TRBV28, the J gene TRBJ1-2, with D possibly being TRBD1 (5 bases). Deletions cut 10 bases from V and 6 bases from J, with 21 bases between. The germline V gene encodes CDR1 MDHEN and CDR2 SYDVKM. The CDR3 consists of 14 residues. The CDR3 DNA follows: TGTGCCACTAACCTCGGGGGGGTAGAGAATGGCTACACCTTC. This codes for CATNLGGVENGYTF.

The CDR3 loop is CAISEDLGDTQYF. In DNA form, the CDR3 reads TGTGCCATCAGTGAGGATTTGGGAGATACGCAGTATTTT. V gene TRBV10-3 combines with J gene TRBJ2-3; no firm D call. Deletions cut 2 bases from V and 5 bases from J, with 8 bases between. The CDR3 loop spans 13 amino acids. Germline V gives CDR1 ENHRY, CDR2 SYGVKD.

With regard to this clone: The sample contains more than one DNA sequence encoding this CDR3. CDR3 amino acids: CASSLDGGYGYTF. CDR3 sequence (DNA): TGCGCCAGCAGCTTAGACGGTGGCTATGGCTACACCTTC. The chain joins TRBV5-1 to TRBJ1-2; D unresolved. Trimming left V 2 bases short and J 4 bases short, with 9 bases between. Germline lookup yields CDR1 SGHRS and CDR2 YFSETQ. The CDR3 loop spans 13 amino acids.